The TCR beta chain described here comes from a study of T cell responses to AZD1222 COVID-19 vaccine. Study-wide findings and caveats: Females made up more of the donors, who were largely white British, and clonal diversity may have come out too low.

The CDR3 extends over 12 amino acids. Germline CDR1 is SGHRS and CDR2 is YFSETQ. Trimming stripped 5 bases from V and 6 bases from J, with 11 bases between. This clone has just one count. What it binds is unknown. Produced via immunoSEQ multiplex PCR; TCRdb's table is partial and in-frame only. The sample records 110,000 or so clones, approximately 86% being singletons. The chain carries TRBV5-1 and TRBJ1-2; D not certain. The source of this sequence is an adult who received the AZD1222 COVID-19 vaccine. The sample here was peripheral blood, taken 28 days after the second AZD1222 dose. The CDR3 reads CASREGRDGYTF. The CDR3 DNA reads TGCGCCAGCAGGGAGGGTCGGGATGGCTACACCTTC. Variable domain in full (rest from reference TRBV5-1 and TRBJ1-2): KAGVTQTPRYLIKTRGQQVTLSCSPISGHRSVSWYQQTPGQGLQFLFEYFSETQRNKGNFPGRFSGRQFSNSRSEMNVSTLELGDSALYLCASREGRDGYTFGSGTRLTVV.